Here is one TCR beta chain with its context. Its specificity is unknown. Sequenced by immunoSEQ multiplex PCR; TCRdb stores in-frame clones only, minus some. The table shows 20,000 to 25,000 clones, with 65% to 80% occurring only once. After expansion with viral peptide pools in the ViraFEST assay, antigen-specific CD4+ T cells were sequenced. With roughly nine days of culture completed, CD4+ T cells were isolated. Vaccinated participants had no history of SARS-CoV-2 infection and tested negative for nucleocapsid antibodies. PBMC cultures contained 1.8 million or so cells per well, approximately 10 IU/ml IL-2 and 10 ug/ml peptides. Researchers swapped half the medium for IL-2 medium on both days 3 and 7. This entry belongs to a study of vaccination effects on CD4 cells after COVID-19. Whole-study context: Vaccination of participants consisted of two doses of either the BNT162b2 or mRNA-1273 vaccine. Whole-study results and caveats: Within healthy vaccinees, only 1 of 255 vaccine-induced clones displayed cross-reactivity with common cold coronaviruses.

Germline CDR1 is LNHDA and CDR2 is SQIVND (reference sequence). Trimming cost V 1 base and J 2 bases; bases outside gene matches: 7. The CDR3 spans 17 residues. V gene TRBV19 combines with J gene TRBJ2-3; 9 bases agree with TRBD1. The sample consisted of CD4+ T cells from PBMCs cultured with HCoV-NL63 spike peptides, taken before COVID-19 vaccination. The sequence derives from a human donor who received a COVID-19 vaccine. The CDR3 reads CASSIAPGQGLTDTQYF. The DNA for the CDR3 is TGTGCCAGTAGTATAGCTCCGGGACAGGGACTCACAGATACGCAGTATTTT. The complete variable domain, with remaining parts taken from reference TRBV19 and TRBJ2-3, reads DGGITQSPKYLFRKEGQNVTLSCEQNLNHDAMYWYRQDPGQGLRLIYYSQIVNDFQKGDIAEGYSVSREKKESFPLTVTSAQKNPTAFYLCASSIAPGQGLTDTQYFGPGTRLTVL.